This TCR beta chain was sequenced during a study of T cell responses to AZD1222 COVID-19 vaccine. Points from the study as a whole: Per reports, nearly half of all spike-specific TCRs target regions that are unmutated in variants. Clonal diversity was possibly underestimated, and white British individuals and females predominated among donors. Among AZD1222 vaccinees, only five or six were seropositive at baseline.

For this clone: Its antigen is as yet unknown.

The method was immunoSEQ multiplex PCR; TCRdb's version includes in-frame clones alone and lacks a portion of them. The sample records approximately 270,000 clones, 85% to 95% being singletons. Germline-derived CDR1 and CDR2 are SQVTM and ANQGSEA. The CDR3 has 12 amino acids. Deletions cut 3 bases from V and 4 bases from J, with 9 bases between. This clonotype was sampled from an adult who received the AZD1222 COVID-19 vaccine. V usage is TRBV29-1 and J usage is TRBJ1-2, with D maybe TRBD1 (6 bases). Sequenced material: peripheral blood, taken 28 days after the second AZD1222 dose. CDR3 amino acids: CSVEQGIYGYTF. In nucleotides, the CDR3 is TGCAGCGTTGAGCAGGGGATCTATGGCTACACCTTC.